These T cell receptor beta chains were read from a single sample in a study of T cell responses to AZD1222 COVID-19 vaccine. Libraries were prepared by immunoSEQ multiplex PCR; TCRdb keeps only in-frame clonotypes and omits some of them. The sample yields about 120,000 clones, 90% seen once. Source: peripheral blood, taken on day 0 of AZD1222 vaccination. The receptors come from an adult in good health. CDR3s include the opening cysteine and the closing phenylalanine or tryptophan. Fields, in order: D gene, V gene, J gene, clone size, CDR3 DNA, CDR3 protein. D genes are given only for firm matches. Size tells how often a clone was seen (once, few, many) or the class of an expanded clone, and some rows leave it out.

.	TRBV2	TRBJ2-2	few	TGTGCCAGCAGAGCGGATAACACCGGGGAGCTGTTTTTT	CASRADNTGELFF
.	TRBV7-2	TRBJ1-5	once	TGTGCCAGCAGCTTAGGAGGGGCTAAGCCCCAGCATTTT	CASSLGGAKPQHF
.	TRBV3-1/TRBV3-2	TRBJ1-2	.	TGTGCCAGCAGCCCAGCCCTAGCAGGGTTGGATGGCTACACCTTC	CASSPALAGLDGYTF
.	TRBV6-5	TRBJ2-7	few	TGTGCCAGCAGAGACACAGGGTTTACTTCCTACGAGCAGTACTTC	CASRDTGFTSYEQYF
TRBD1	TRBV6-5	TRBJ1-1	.	TGTGCCAGCAGAGACGCGGACAGGGGAGGAACTGAAGCTTTCTTT	CASRDADRGGTEAFF
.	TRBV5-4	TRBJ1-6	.	TGTGCCAGCAGCTTGAATGCGGGGCGAGTCAATTCACCCCTCCACTTT	CASSLNAGRVNSPLHF
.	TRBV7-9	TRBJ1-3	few	TGTGCCAGCAGCCGGAAAGGGACAATTGGAAACACCATATATTTT	CASSRKGTIGNTIYF
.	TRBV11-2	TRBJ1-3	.	TGTGCCAGCAGCTTTGGGGAGTCCGGAAACACCATATATTTT	CASSFGESGNTIYF
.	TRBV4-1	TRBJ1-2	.	TGCGCCAGCAGCCAAAGGCTCAGGGGAGAGCATGGCTACACCTTC	CASSQRLRGEHGYTF
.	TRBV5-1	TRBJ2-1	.	TGCGCCAGCAGCTTGGATCTTTTCTCCTACAATGAGCAGTTCTTC	CASSLDLFSYNEQFF
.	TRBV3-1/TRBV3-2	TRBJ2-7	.	TGTGCCAGCAGCCAAGAAGGGACCACACAGCCGTACTTC	CASSQEGTTQPYF
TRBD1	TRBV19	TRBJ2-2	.	TGTGCCAGTACCCAGACAGGGGGGAGGAGCACCGGGGAGCTGTTTTTT	CASTQTGGRSTGELFF
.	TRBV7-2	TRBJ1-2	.	TGTGCCAGCAGCAGGGGCCACCCCTATAACTATGGCTACACCTTC	CASSRGHPYNYGYTF
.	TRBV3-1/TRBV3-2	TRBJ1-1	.	TGTGCCAGCAGCCTCAATCTCCAGCGGGGGAGGGGTGAAGCTTTCTTT	CASSLNLQRGRGEAFF
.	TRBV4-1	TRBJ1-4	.	TGCGCCAGCAGCCCCGGGACGGCTGAAAAACTGTTTTTT	CASSPGTAEKLFF
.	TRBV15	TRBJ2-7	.	TGTGCCACAGACTGGGGCAGGGAGTACTTC	CATDWGREYF
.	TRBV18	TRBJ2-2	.	TGTGCCAGCTCACCACGGACCGACACCGGGGAGCTGTTTTTT	CASSPRTDTGELFF
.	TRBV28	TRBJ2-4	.	TGTGCCAGCAGAAGGCAGGTAGCCAAAAACATTCAGTACTTC	CASRRQVAKNIQYF
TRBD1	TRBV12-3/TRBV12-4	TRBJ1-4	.	TGTGCCAGCAGTTTCACAGGGGAGGAAAAACTGTTTTTT	CASSFTGEEKLFF
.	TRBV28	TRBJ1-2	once	TGTGCCAGCAGCGGCAGGTTGGGCTATGGCTACACCTTC	CASSGRLGYGYTF
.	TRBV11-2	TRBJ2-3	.	TGTGCCAGCAGCTTAGATTTGGATACGCAGTATTTT	CASSLDLDTQYF
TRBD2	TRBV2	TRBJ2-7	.	TGTGCCAGCAGGGGGACTAGCGGGAATGCCTACGAGCAGTACTTC	CASRGTSGNAYEQYF
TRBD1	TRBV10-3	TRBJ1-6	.	TGTGCCATCAGTGAGTCCAGGACAGGATATTCACCCCTCCACTTT	CAISESRTGYSPLHF
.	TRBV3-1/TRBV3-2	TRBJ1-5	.	TGTGCCAGCAGCCAGGGAACTTACAATCGGCCCCAGCATTTT	CASSQGTYNRPQHF
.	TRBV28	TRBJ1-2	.	TGTGCCAGCGAGGGGGGAAGGGTCCCGTATGGCTACACCTTC	CASEGGRVPYGYTF
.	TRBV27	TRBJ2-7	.	TGTGCCAGTGGGACGCCGTTAAGCTCCTACGAGCAGTACTTC	CASGTPLSSYEQYF
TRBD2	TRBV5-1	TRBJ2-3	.	TGCGCCAGCAGTACTAGCGGGAAGTCAGATACGCAGTATTTT	CASSTSGKSDTQYF
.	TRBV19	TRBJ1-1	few	TGTGCCAGTAGTATAGCGGGGGGGAACACTGAAGCTTTCTTT	CASSIAGGNTEAFF
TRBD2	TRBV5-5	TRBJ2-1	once	TGTGCCAGCAGCCTGGTAGCGGGAAATTATGAGCAGTTCTTC	CASSLVAGNYEQFF
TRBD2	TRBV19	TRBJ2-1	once	TGTGCCAGTAGTATCCAACTAGCGGGAGATGAGCAGTTCTTC	CASSIQLAGDEQFF
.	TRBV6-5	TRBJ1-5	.	TGTGCCAGCAGTTCTGGGGGGAGCAATCAGCCCCAGCATTTT	CASSSGGSNQPQHF
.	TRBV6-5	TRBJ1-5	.	TGTGCCAGCAGTTACGCACAGGGAATCAATCAGCCCCAGCATTTT	CASSYAQGINQPQHF
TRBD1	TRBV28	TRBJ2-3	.	TGTGCCAGCAGTTTATGGGGACAGGGAGATAGAAATACGCAGTATTTT	CASSLWGQGDRNTQYF
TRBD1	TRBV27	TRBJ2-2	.	TGTGCCAGCAGCCGAAATCCGGGACAGGACACCACCGGGGAGCTGTTTTTT	CASSRNPGQDTTGELFF
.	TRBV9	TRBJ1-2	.	TGTGCCAGCAGCGTAGGGTTGCAGGGGACTGGCTACACCTTC	CASSVGLQGTGYTF
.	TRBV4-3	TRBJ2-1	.	TGCGCCAGCAGCCAAGATCTGGGGTCTGAGCAGTTCTTC	CASSQDLGSEQFF
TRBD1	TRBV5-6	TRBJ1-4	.	TGTGCCAGCAGCTTGCGGACAGGGGGAGAAAAACTGTTTTTT	CASSLRTGGEKLFF
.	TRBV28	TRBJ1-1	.	TGTGCCAGCAGTTCCCTCCTCCCGATGGGCGGGACTGAAGCTTTCTTT	CASSSLLPMGGTEAFF
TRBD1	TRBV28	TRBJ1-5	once	TGTGCCAGCAGTGCATACACAGGGGGCGGTCAGCCCCAGCATTTT	CASSAYTGGGQPQHF
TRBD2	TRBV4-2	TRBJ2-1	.	TGTGCCAGCAGCCGAGACCCCGGGACTAGCGGGGCCACCTACAATGAGCAGTTCTTC	CASSRDPGTSGATYNEQFF
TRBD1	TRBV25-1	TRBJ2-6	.	TGTGCCAGCAGTGGGGGACAGTCTGGGGCCAACGTCCTGACTTTC	CASSGGQSGANVLTF
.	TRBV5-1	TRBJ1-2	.	TGCGCCAGCAGCCCGTTAGTGGGAAGCACTCTAGACTACACCTTC	CASSPLVGSTLDYTF
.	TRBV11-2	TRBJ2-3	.	TGTGCCAGCAGCTTAGATCAGTATACGCAGTATTTT	CASSLDQYTQYF
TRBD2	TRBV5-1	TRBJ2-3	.	TGCGCCAGCAGAGTCGGGGGGAGCACAGATACGCAGTATTTT	CASRVGGSTDTQYF
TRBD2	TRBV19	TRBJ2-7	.	TGTGCCAGTAGTAACTCAGCGGGAGGGCCTTACGAGCAGTACTTC	CASSNSAGGPYEQYF